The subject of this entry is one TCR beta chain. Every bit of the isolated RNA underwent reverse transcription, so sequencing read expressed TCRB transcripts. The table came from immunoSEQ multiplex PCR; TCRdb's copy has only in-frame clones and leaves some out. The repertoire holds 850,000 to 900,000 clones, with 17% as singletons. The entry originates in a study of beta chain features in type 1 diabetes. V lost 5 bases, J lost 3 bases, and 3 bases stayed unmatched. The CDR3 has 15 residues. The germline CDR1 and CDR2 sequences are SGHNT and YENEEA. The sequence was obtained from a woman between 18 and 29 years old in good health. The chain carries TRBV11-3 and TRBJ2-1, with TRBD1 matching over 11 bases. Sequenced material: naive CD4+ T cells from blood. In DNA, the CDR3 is TGTGCCAGCAGCCGGGGACAGGGGGTCTACAATGAGCAGTTCTTC. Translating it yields CASSRGQGVYNEQFF.